The 8 T cell receptor beta chains presented below share a single source sample, sequenced in a study of shared clonotypes between healthy human individuals. Sequencing used immunoSEQ multiplex PCR; TCRdb keeps in-frame clones, though not all of them. The sample carries a few million clones, nearly 97% recorded once. The material sequenced was naive CD4+ T cells sorted from blood. This sample's subset: CD45RA+ positively selected. These receptors were taken from a man between 18 and 29 years old in good health.

V and J are TRBV13 and TRBJ2-1, with D possibly matching TRBD2 (6 bases). This CDR3 region has 12 residues. Germline values: CDR1 PRHDT, CDR2 FYEKMQ (reference sequence). V lost 3 bases and J 9 bases, leaving 9 bases between the germline ends. The CDR3 region is CASSFHGSEQFF. The CDR3 region has the DNA TGTGCCAGCAGCTTTCACGGGAGTGAGCAGTTCTTC.

This chain connects TRBV10-1 to TRBJ1-1, with 7 nucleotides matching TRBD1. Per the germline V gene, CDR1 is WNHNN and CDR2 is SYGVQD (reference sequence). After removal of 2 bases from V and 0 bases from J, the junction contained 3 bases not matched to a gene. The CDR3 runs to 15 residues. CDR3 nucleotides: TGCGCCAGCAGTGAGGCGACAGGGCTGAACACTGAAGCTTTCTTT. As protein: CASSEATGLNTEAFF.

The chain is built from TRBV6-5 and TRBJ2-7; the D gene is possibly TRBD2 (5 bases). This CDR3 region has 15 residues. CDR1 MNHEY and CDR2 SVGAGI come from the germline V gene. Trimming removed 2 bases from V and 2 bases from J, with 13 bases in between. The CDR3 sequence: CASSYREGAPYEQYF. DNA of the CDR3: TGTGCCAGCAGTTACCGAGAGGGAGCCCCCTACGAGCAGTACTTC.

A remark on this clone: Different DNA sequences within this sample yield the same CDR3. CDR3 amino acids: CASSQVRGNYGYTF. The CDR3 DNA follows: TGCGCCAGCAGCCAAGTAAGGGGAAACTATGGCTACACCTTC. The chain couples TRBV4-3 to TRBJ1-2; D is possibly TRBD1 (5 bases). CDR3 length: 14 amino acids. Germline V CDR1 and CDR2: LGHNA, YSLEER. The V end lost 1 base, the J end lost 2 bases, and 8 bases lay between the germline ends.

J is TRBJ2-7 and V is TRBV6-1; 13 nucleotides agree with TRBD2. Germline assignment: CDR1 MNHNS and CDR2 SASEGT. CDR3 size: 16 residues. Losses at the gene ends were 4 bases for V and 0 bases for J; bases not matched to a gene: 3. This CDR3 is CASSGGLAGNSYEQYF. The CDR3 DNA is TGTGCCAGCAGTGGGGGACTAGCGGGGAACTCCTACGAGCAGTACTTC.

The chain joins TRBV6-1 to TRBJ1-2; D is ambiguous. This CDR3 spans 13 amino acids. Germline values: CDR1 MNHNS, CDR2 SASEGT. Deletions cut 10 bases from V and 5 bases from J, with 17 bases between. The CDR3 DNA reads TGTGCCACGCGCCGCCAGCCGCTTTATGGCTACACCTTC. As protein: CATRRQPLYGYTF.

The V call is TRBV6-1, the J call TRBJ1-5, with D hard to call. Trimming took 7 bases from V and 2 from J, leaving 12 bases between them. The CDR3 spans 14 residues. Germline V gives CDR1 MNHNS, CDR2 SASEGT. CDR3 protein: CASIRYSGNQPQHF. The CDR3 DNA follows: TGTGCCAGCATAAGGTACTCGGGCAATCAGCCCCAGCATTTT.

This clone is a singleton in its sample. The chain's CDR3 is CASSQSGTEQFF. The CDR3 bases are TGTGCCAGCTCCCAATCCGGGACCGAGCAGTTCTTC. The chain recombines TRBV18 with TRBJ2-1, with D perhaps matching TRBD1 or TRBD2 (5 bases each). Trimming left V 6 bases short and J 10 bases short, with 13 bases between. CDR3 size: 12 residues. Per germline, CDR1 KGHSH and CDR2 LQKENI.